This TCR beta chain was obtained from a study of T cells in Graves' hyperthyroidism and ophthalmopathy. Overall study findings and caveats: Model predictions of ophthalmopathy came a median around 7.1 months before onset.

This clonotype has at least ten counts. The antigen remains undetermined. V gave up 3 bases and J gave up 1 base, with 14 bases separating them. The V gene's germline CDR1 is DFQATT and CDR2 SNEGSKA (reference sequence). The CDR3 spans 15 residues. RNA transcripts were the template for amplifying TCR beta CDR3 regions. Using the HTBI primer set, a first-round RT-PCR was run on the TCR CDR3. TCRdb analysed the multiplex PCR reads with MiXCR anew, one entry per CDR3 protein. The top ten clones hold approximately 5.7% of a sample with a few hundred thousand distinct CDR3 sequences, 11% to 15% of them seen once.

Sequenced: blood. The TCR was taken from a woman aged 25-40 years with Graves' hyperthyroidism that later progressed to Graves' ophthalmopathy. The chain is built from TRBV20-1 and TRBJ2-3, with a weak D call TRBD1 (6 bases). The CDR3 reads CSARSLRGRTDTQYF. Here the CDR3 DNA reads TGCAGTGCTAGGAGCCTCAGGGGCCGCACAGATACGCAGTATTTT.